Following are 31 T cell receptor beta chains from one sample sequenced in a study of low-dose radiotherapy and immunotherapy resistance in tumors. The time point: after trial treatment. Described treatment: LDRT plus nivolumab, ipilimumab, low-dose cyclophosphamide and aspirin (RACIN trial). Alpha and beta chains were covered, as first-strand cDNA relied on TRAV- and TRBV-specific primers. TCRs underwent roughly 20 PCR cycles of amplification with a constant-region primer and V-primer adapter. One entry per CDR3 protein results from TCRdb running MiXCR on the reads. Seen here are 95,000 to 100,000 distinct CDR3 sequences, under 25% observed once, and the top ten hold about 4%. The material was PBMCs, obtained after low-dose radiotherapy plus immunotherapy. The origin of the receptors is a male donor with prostate cancer.

With regard to this clonotype: One junction end does not reproduce the germline sequence, and a read error may be involved. J is TRBJ2-1 and V is TRBV27; a weak D match, TRBD2 (6 bases). CDR1 is MNHEY, CDR2 SMNVEV, per germline (reference sequence). The CDR3 covers 15 residues. The CDR3, as DNA: TGTGCCACCAGTGCTCGAACGGGAGCTCTTAGTGAGCAGTTCTTC. This sequence encodes CATSARTGALSEQFF.

The V call is TRBV5-4, the J call TRBJ1-1, with 8 bases lining up with TRBD1. Per the germline V gene, CDR1 is SGHNT and CDR2 is YYREEE (reference sequence). The CDR3 covers 14 residues. J was trimmed by 3 bases and V by 4 bases; bases with no gene match: 5. CDR3 nucleotides: TGTGCCAGCAGCCACAGGGGGGCGGACACTGAAGCTTTCTTT. Encoded protein: CASSHRGADTEAFF.

In this sample, this clonotype turned up many times. The rearrangement uses TRBV4-1 and TRBJ2-7; 9 positions match TRBD1. Trimming cost V 3 bases and J 6 bases; bases outside gene matches: 0. Per germline, CDR1 MGHRA and CDR2 YSYEKL. The CDR3 is 12 residues long. This chain's CDR3 is CASSQTGGEQYF. In DNA form, the CDR3 reads TGCGCCAGCAGCCAGACAGGGGGCGAGCAGTACTTC.

This clonotype was observed a few times. CDR3 residues: CASSREMGTGARQYF. The CDR3 nucleotides are TGCGCCAGCAGCCGGGAAATGGGGACAGGGGCTCGGCAGTACTTC. This chain joins TRBV4-1 and TRBJ2-7; TRBD1 matches at 10 bases. The V gene end was trimmed by 4 bases and the J gene end by 9 bases; junction bases not matched to a gene: 12. The CDR3 sequence is 15 residues long. Germline CDR1 reads MGHRA; CDR2 reads YSYEKL.

This clonotype showed up many times. The chain combines TRBV20-1 with TRBJ1-5, with D unclear. CDR1 DFQATT and CDR2 SNEGSKA come from the germline V gene (reference sequence). This CDR3 is 15 amino acids long. Trimming stripped 3 bases from V and 2 bases from J, with 14 bases between. CDR3 coding DNA: TGCAGTGCTAGGTCGGGGAGTGGGGGCAATCAGCCCCAGCATTTT. This gives the protein CSARSGSGGNQPQHF.

This sequence joins TRBV6-2 or TRBV6-3 and TRBJ2-7; 8 bases agree with TRBD2. This CDR3 has 15 amino acids. Germline trimming cut 4 bases from V and 2 bases from J; bases unmatched to any gene: 7. Germline V gives CDR1 MNHEY, CDR2 SVGEGT. The CDR3 coding sequence is TGTGCCAGCAGTTCCCCGGGGGGGAAGGCCTACGAGCAGTACTTC. As protein: CASSSPGGKAYEQYF.

This clonotype has ten or more counts. J is TRBJ1-5 and V is TRBV6-6; D may be TRBD1 (6 bases). Per germline, CDR1 MNHNY and CDR2 SVGAGI (reference sequence). V lost 6 bases, J lost 3 bases, and 21 bases lay in between. The length of the CDR3 is 17 residues. The CDR3 DNA sequence: TGTGCCAGCAGCCGCTTTTTAGGGGACACTACCAATCAGCCCCAGCATTTT. Amino acid sequence: CASSRFLGDTTNQPQHF.

In this sample, this clonotype turned up many times. The chain has TRBV11-2 and TRBJ2-1, with D hard to call. In germline, CDR1 is SGHAT, CDR2 FQNNGV. V was pared by 4 bases and J by 3 bases, with 13 bases between. CDR3 length: 15 amino acids. The CDR3 sequence is CASSSPRGNYNEQFF. The CDR3 DNA reads as TGTGCCAGCAGCTCCCCCCGCGGTAACTACAATGAGCAGTTCTTC.

This clonotype showed up many times. One end of the junction varies from germline; a read error may be responsible. The chain links TRBV5-3 to TRBJ2-7; D is possibly TRBD1 (8 bases). TRBV5-3 is placed among ORFs of uncertain function. The CDR3 is 15 residues long. CDR3 bases: TGTGCCAGCAGCTACCAGGGGGCGGGGGCCTACGAGCAGTACTTC. This translates into CASSYQGAGAYEQYF.

The chain combines TRBV3-1 with TRBJ2-7; D may be TRBD1 (6 bases). Germline values: CDR1 LGHDT, CDR2 YNNKEL (reference sequence). Trimming took 1 base from V and 3 from J, leaving 16 bases between them. This CDR3 spans 16 amino acids. In DNA form, the CDR3 reads TGTGCCAGCAGCCAAGGAAATGGCAGGGACAACTACGAGCAGTACTTC. Translation: CASSQGNGRDNYEQYF.

This clonotype has ten or more counts. V is TRBV7-9 and J is TRBJ1-2; a weak D match, TRBD1 (6 bases). Per the germline V gene, CDR1 is SEHNR and CDR2 is FQNEAQ (reference sequence). The germline V and J ends were trimmed by 5 bases and 6 bases, with 10 bases remaining between them. CDR3 length: 12 amino acids. CDR3 loop: CASSKGGDGYTF. The CDR3 DNA reads TGTGCCAGCAGCAAGGGGGGAGATGGCTACACCTTC.

This clonotype has at least ten counts. This sequence joins TRBV3-1 and TRBJ2-4; TRBD1 agrees at 9 bases. J lost 6 bases, V lost 4 bases, and 7 bases had no gene match. The CDR3 loop spans 15 amino acids. CDR1 is LGHDT and CDR2 is YNNKEL in the germline V gene (reference sequence). In nucleotides, the CDR3 is TGTGCCAGCAGCCCTCCCGGGACAGGGCCAAACATTCAGTACTTC. This encodes CASSPPGTGPNIQYF. The full variable domain, its missing parts supplied by reference TRBV3-1 and TRBJ2-4, is DTAVSQTPKYLVTQMGNDKSIKCEQNLGHDTMYWYKQDSKKFLKIMFSYNNKELIINETVPNRFSPKSPDKAHLNLHINSLELGDSAVYFCASSPPGTGPNIQYFGAGTRLSVL.

The genes are TRBV30 and TRBJ1-2; D is unresolved. Trimming removed 0 bases at V and 3 bases at J, with 5 bases between. This CDR3 spans 12 amino acids. Germline CDR1 is GTSNPN and CDR2 is SVGIG (reference sequence). The CDR3 spells CAWSVSDYGYTF. The CDR3, as DNA: TGTGCCTGGAGTGTGTCGGACTATGGCTACACCTTC.

This clonotype was detected ten times or more. V and J are TRBV9 and TRBJ2-3; possible D gene TRBD2, 6 bases. The V gene lost 3 bases and the J gene lost 4 bases, with 15 bases spanning the gap. Germline V gene data show CDR1 as SGDLS and CDR2 as YYNGEE. The CDR3 consists of 15 residues. The CDR3 loop is CASSALADGPDTQYF. The DNA for the CDR3 is TGTGCCAGCAGCGCACTAGCAGATGGCCCAGATACGCAGTATTTT.

This clonotype was recorded at least ten times. This chain uses TRBV4-1 with TRBJ2-2, with D maybe TRBD1 (6 bases). Germline V CDR1 and CDR2: MGHRA, YSYEKL. This CDR3 has 15 amino acids. V lost 0 bases to trimming and J lost 1 base, with 6 bases between them. The CDR3 DNA follows: TGCGCCAGCAGCCAAGAAGGGGGGAACACCGGGGAGCTGTTTTTT. This translates into CASSQEGGNTGELFF.

This clonotype was recorded many times. The chain recombines TRBV11-2 with TRBJ2-7, with 10 bases matching TRBD1. Germline V lookup: CDR1 SGHAT, CDR2 FQNNGV. The CDR3 is made up of 15 amino acids. V lost 0 bases and J lost 3; bases outside the gene matches: 2. Here the CDR3 reads CASSLDRDRGYEQYF. The CDR3 DNA sequence: TGTGCCAGCAGCTTAGACCGGGACAGGGGCTACGAGCAGTACTTC.

This clonotype was seen repeatedly, ten times or more. The chain employs TRBV7-2 and TRBJ1-4; D not resolved. Germline V CDR1 and CDR2: SGHTA, FQGNSA. This CDR3 spans 14 amino acids. The V gene lost 2 bases and the J gene lost 6 bases, with 10 bases spanning the gap. The CDR3 spells CASSLSVGDEKLFF. For the CDR3, the DNA is TGTGCCAGCAGCTTAAGCGTCGGGGATGAAAAACTGTTTTTT. The variable domain in full, with the rest retrieved from reference TRBV7-2 and TRBJ1-4, is GAGVSQSPSNKVTEKGKDVELRCDPISGHTALYWYRQSLGQGLEFLIYFQGNSAPDKSGLPSDRFSAERTGGSVSTLTIQRTQQEDSAVYLCASSLSVGDEKLFFGSGTQLSVL.

Ten or more counts support this clonotype. This chain connects TRBV11-2 to TRBJ2-3; D gene unclear. CDR3 length: 16 amino acids. Trimming removed 0 bases at V and 2 bases at J, with 12 bases between. The V gene's germline CDR1 is SGHAT and CDR2 FQNNGV. CDR3 coding DNA: TGTGCCAGCAGCTTAGATCGAAGCTTCCTCACAGATACGCAGTATTTT. Its translation: CASSLDRSFLTDTQYF.

At least ten counts were recorded for this clonotype. The chain recombines TRBV4-1 with TRBJ2-7, with 8 bases that match TRBD1. Germline V CDR1 and CDR2: MGHRA, YSYEKL. This CDR3 has 14 residues. Losses at the gene ends were 1 base for V and 2 bases for J; bases not matched to a gene: 1. This chain's CDR3 is CASSQGQGTYEQYF. The CDR3 nucleotides read TGCGCCAGCAGCCAAGGACAGGGGACCTACGAGCAGTACTTC.

This clonotype was found many times. The rearrangement links TRBV24-1 to TRBJ2-3, with 9 bases aligning to TRBD2. The J segment lost 6 bases and the V segment lost 5 bases, leaving 8 bases of the junction unmatched. Germline values: CDR1 KGHDR, CDR2 SFDVKD. The CDR3 has 15 residues. The CDR3: CATSGSAGGRDTQYF. CDR3 DNA sequence: TGTGCCACCAGTGGCTCAGCGGGGGGACGGGATACGCAGTATTTT.

As regards this clonotype: At one boundary the junction diverges from the germline segment, which might be a read error. The chain uses TRBV29-1 and TRBJ2-7; 7 nucleotides align to TRBD2. The CDR3 loop spans 12 amino acids. Germline V gives CDR1 SQVTM, CDR2 ANQGSEA. The DNA of the CDR3 is TGCAGCGTAGGGACTAACTCCCACGAGCAGTACTTC. This codes for CSVGTNSHEQYF.

This clonotype appeared many times. This rearrangement joins TRBV5-1 to TRBJ1-2; 9 bases fit TRBD1. The CDR3 loop spans 13 amino acids. The V gene's germline CDR1 is SGHRS and CDR2 YFSETQ. Trimming removed 3 bases from V and 8 bases from J; junction bases left unmatched: 5. CDR3 region: CASSSTGTGGYTF. The CDR3 region has the DNA TGCGCCAGCAGCTCGACCGGGACAGGGGGCTACACCTTC.

This clonotype appeared a few times. This rearrangement joins TRBV21-1 to TRBJ2-7; the listed D gene, TRBD1, was not tested against the DNA. TRBV21-1 is a pseudogene locus. The CDR3 contains 11 residues. The CDR3 nucleotides are TGTGCCACGGGACCGTCCTACGAGCAGTACTTC. Amino acid sequence: CATGPSYEQYF.

This clonotype was observed a handful of times. This chain links TRBV4-1 with TRBJ2-1, with 10 bases matching TRBD2. V was clipped by 2 bases and J by 6 bases; unmatched bases: 4. Germline loops: CDR1 MGHRA, CDR2 YSYEKL. The CDR3 spans 15 residues. Written as DNA, the CDR3 is TGCGCCAGCAGCCAACTAGCGGGGGCAGGCAATGAGCAGTTCTTC. Its protein is CASSQLAGAGNEQFF.

This clonotype was seen many times. V gene TRBV24-1 combines with J gene TRBJ2-7, with 12 bases aligning to TRBD1. V was clipped by 4 bases and J by 3 bases; unmatched bases: 15. Germline-derived CDR1 and CDR2 are KGHDR and SFDVKD. The CDR3 covers 19 residues. The CDR3 DNA follows: TGTGCCACCAGTGAGTGCCGGGACAGGGGGCTATGCGGGGTCTACGAGCAGTACTTC. Its translation is CATSECRDRGLCGVYEQYF.

The sample holds many counts of this clonotype. V gene TRBV20-1 combines with J gene TRBJ2-3, with D hard to call. This CDR3 comprises 11 residues. Germline loops: CDR1 DFQATT, CDR2 SNEGSKA (reference sequence). V was clipped by 2 bases and J by 6 bases, with 6 bases between them. The CDR3 region has the DNA TGCAGTGCTAGACTTTACGATACGCAGTATTTT. Translated, it gives CSARLYDTQYF.

Remarks on this clonotype: The DNA is omitted, as the CDR3 cannot be located on it reliably, and the CDR3 follows TCRdb's listing. The rearrangement uses TRBV19 and TRBJ2-2; TRBD1 reflects the table's D call only, with no check against the DNA. Germline V lookup: CDR1 LNHDA, CDR2 SQIVND (reference sequence). The CDR3 comprises 17 residues, both ends counted. The CDR3 sequence is CASSRLSGTGELFFFFF.

The chain has TRBV4-2 and TRBJ2-3; D perhaps matches TRBD1 (6 bases). From germline, CDR1 is LGHNA and CDR2 YNFKEQ. This CDR3 has 15 residues. V lost 3 bases to trimming and J lost 3 bases, with 13 bases between them. CDR3 coding DNA: TGTGCCAGCAGCCAGATGGGACAAGGGACAGATACGCAGTATTTT. It is translated as CASSQMGQGTDTQYF.

This chain links TRBV12-3 or TRBV12-4 with TRBJ2-3; D unresolved. The CDR3 has 12 residues. V gave up 7 bases and J gave up 3 bases, with 8 bases separating them. The CDR3 coding sequence is TGTGCCAGCACCCTAATAACAGATACGCAGTATTTT. Amino acids: CASTLITDTQYF.

The sample holds many counts of this clonotype. V usage is TRBV5-6 and J usage is TRBJ2-5, with D uncertain. CDR1 is SGHDT and CDR2 is YYEEEE in the germline V gene. The CDR3 sequence is 11 residues long. V was clipped by 4 bases and J by 5 bases, with 6 bases between them. The CDR3 DNA follows: TGTGCCAGCAGCGGAGTCGAGACCCAGTACTTC. Translating gives CASSGVETQYF.

This clonotype was seen repeatedly, ten times or more. The chain has TRBV7-8 and TRBJ2-3, with D perhaps TRBD2 (7 bases). The length of the CDR3 is 15 residues. Germline V gene lookup returns CDR1 SGHVS and CDR2 FQNEAQ. Trimming took off 1 base at V and 5 bases at J, with 13 bases between the two ends. As DNA, the CDR3 is TGTGCCAGCAGCTTAGACGGGGGGCGAGGAGATACGCAGTATTTT. Residues: CASSLDGGRGDTQYF.